The 21 T cell receptor beta chains in this list originate from one sample, sequenced in a study of shared clonotypes between healthy human individuals. Clones were sequenced by immunoSEQ multiplex PCR, and TCRdb holds only the in-frame ones, with some missing. The table lists around 2.1 million clones, approximately 94% of them singletons. CD45RO-negative, CCR7-positively selected cells formed the naive CD8 fraction, excluding terminally differentiated effector memory CD45RA+ cells. Sequenced input: naive CD8+ T cells from PBMCs. The receptors stem from a man younger than 35 in good health. Some clones in this sample may be carry-over from other donors' samples.

A note on this clone: Other nucleotide sequences from this sample produce the same CDR3. This chain links TRBV19 with TRBJ2-7, with D perhaps TRBD2 (6 bases). The CDR3 consists of 14 residues. CDR1 is LNHDA and CDR2 is SQIVND in the germline V gene (reference sequence). The germline V and J ends were trimmed by 1 base and 0 bases, with 7 bases remaining between them. CDR3 DNA: TGTGCCAGTAGTATAGGGAGGGGCTCCTACGAGCAGTACTTC. It yields the protein CASSIGRGSYEQYF.

The gene calls are TRBV23-1 and TRBJ1-1; no definite D call. TRBV23-1 is assigned to the ORF class and has an uncertain function. V dropped 8 bases and J dropped 1 base, with 14 bases sitting between them. The CDR3 loop spans 14 amino acids. The CDR3: CASAVEDPNTEAFF. The CDR3 DNA sequence: TGCGCCAGCGCGGTGGAGGACCCGAACACTGAAGCTTTCTTT.

V gene TRBV2 combines with J gene TRBJ1-4, with 8 positions matching TRBD1. Germline-derived CDR1 and CDR2 are SNHLY and FYNNEI. The CDR3 length is 14 residues. Trimming at V came to 1 base and at J to 7 bases, leaving 2 bases not matched to a gene. CDR3 sequence: CASSEGTGSEKLFF. The DNA of the CDR3 is TGTGCCAGCAGTGAAGGGACAGGGAGTGAAAAACTGTTTTTT.

The chain combines TRBV4-2 with TRBJ2-1; D gene ambiguous. CDR3 size: 16 residues. V shed 2 bases and J shed 5 bases, with 16 bases lying between them. The V gene's germline CDR1 is LGHNA and CDR2 YNFKEQ. CDR3 bases: TGTGCCAGCAGCCAACGGGTCCTGACGGTCAACAATGAGCAGTTCTTC. It is translated as CASSQRVLTVNNEQFF.

The chain carries TRBV4-1 and TRBJ2-1; the match to TRBD2 covers 9 bases. Germline V gives CDR1 MGHRA, CDR2 YSYEKL. The ends lost 0 bases at V and 3 bases at J; junction bases unmatched: 6. There are 17 residues in the CDR3. The CDR3 here is CASSQDQASGVYNEQFF. In DNA, the CDR3 is TGCGCCAGCAGCCAAGATCAAGCTAGCGGGGTCTACAATGAGCAGTTCTTC.

The chain links TRBV6-5 to TRBJ1-4; TRBD1 matches at 7 bases. Germline values: CDR1 MNHEY, CDR2 SVGAGI. The CDR3 consists of 13 residues. Unmatched junction bases numbered 5, after V lost 9 bases and J lost 4 bases. Here the CDR3 reads CASGDRFNEKLFF. CDR3 nucleotides: TGTGCCAGTGGGGACAGATTTAATGAAAAACTGTTTTTT.

The V gene is TRBV5-1, the J gene TRBJ2-1; 7 bases align to TRBD1. CDR1 is SGHRS and CDR2 is YFSETQ in the germline V gene. J gave up 6 bases and V 4 bases, and 13 bases lay outside the gene matches. The CDR3 totals 16 residues. CDR3 in DNA: TGCGCCAGCAGCCCCTATCGACAGGGAATCGGCAATGAGCAGTTCTTC. Residues: CASSPYRQGIGNEQFF. Using reference TRBV5-1 and TRBJ2-1 for the parts outside the CDR3, the full variable domain is KAGVTQTPRYLIKTRGQQVTLSCSPISGHRSVSWYQQTPGQGLQFLFEYFSETQRNKGNFPGRFSGRQFSNSRSEMNVSTLELGDSALYLCASSPYRQGIGNEQFFGPGTRLTVL.

J is TRBJ2-2 and V is TRBV27; 8 bases line up with TRBD1. Trimming at V came to 0 bases and at J to 6 bases, leaving 3 bases not matched to a gene. This CDR3 comprises 15 residues. The V gene's germline CDR1 is MNHEY and CDR2 SMNVEV (reference sequence). The CDR3 DNA follows: TGTGCCAGCAGTTTATCGATCAGGGGGCCCGGGGAGCTGTTTTTT. It specifies CASSLSIRGPGELFF.

This chain links TRBV19 with TRBJ2-7; D is uncertain. Germline V gives CDR1 LNHDA, CDR2 SQIVND (reference sequence). The CDR3 totals 12 residues. V shed 5 bases and J shed 2 bases, with 7 bases lying between them. The CDR3 loop is CASSAGAYEQYF. The CDR3 bases are TGTGCCAGTAGTGCCGGAGCCTACGAGCAGTACTTC. The full variable domain, rest sourced from reference TRBV19 and TRBJ2-7, is DGGITQSPKYLFRKEGQNVTLSCEQNLNHDAMYWYRQDPGQGLRLIYYSQIVNDFQKGDIAEGYSVSREKKESFPLTVTSAQKNPTAFYLCASSAGAYEQYFGPGTRLTVT.

The chain is built from TRBV19 and TRBJ1-1, with TRBD1 matching 10 bases. This CDR3 is 18 amino acids long. Trimming at V came to 4 bases and at J to 7 bases, leaving 18 bases not matched to a gene. Germline CDR1 and CDR2: LNHDA and SQIVND (reference sequence). The CDR3 DNA is TGTGCCAGTAGTACCGGGACAGGGGAACAACCGCCCGGCGATGAAGCTTTCTTT. It codes for CASSTGTGEQPPGDEAFF.

A note on this clone: Distinct nucleotide sequences in the sample also encode this CDR3. The chain carries TRBV27 and TRBJ2-1; D is uncertain. The germline V gene has CDR1 MNHEY and CDR2 SMNVEV (reference sequence). CDR3 length equals 13 residues. Deletions cut 2 bases from V and 3 bases from J, with 5 bases between. For the CDR3, the DNA is TGTGCCAGCAGTTTAAGTTTCTACAATGAGCAGTTCTTC. This sequence encodes CASSLSFYNEQFF.

A remark on this clone: Different DNA sequences within this sample yield the same CDR3. The rearrangement uses TRBV28 and TRBJ1-1; D not certain. The CDR3 has 13 amino acids. Trimming removed 2 bases at V and 1 base at J, with 5 bases between. Germline assignment: CDR1 MDHEN and CDR2 SYDVKM. CDR3 nucleotides: TGTGCCAGCAGTTTAGCGGCGAACACTGAAGCTTTCTTT. Its protein product is CASSLAANTEAFF.

CDR3 DNA: TGCGCCAGCAGCTGGGGACTGGGCCCTTATGGCGAGCAGTACTTC. It encodes CASSWGLGPYGEQYF. This chain uses TRBV5-1 with TRBJ2-7; a weak D match, TRBD2 (6 bases). The ends were cut back, 3 bases at V and 6 bases at J, with 19 bases in the middle. This CDR3 is 15 amino acids long. Per germline, CDR1 SGHRS and CDR2 YFSETQ.

V is TRBV6-6 and J is TRBJ2-3; the D gene is possibly TRBD1 (5 bases). CDR1 and CDR2 from the germline V gene are MNHNY and SVGAGI (reference sequence). The CDR3 is 13 amino acids. Between the trimmed V and J ends, which lost 4 bases and 5 bases, there was a span of 10 bases. In nucleotides, the CDR3 is TGTGCCAGCAGTTTGGGGCGGAAAGATACGCAGTATTTT. This translates into CASSLGRKDTQYF.

V and J are TRBV4-3 and TRBJ2-7; a possible D gene is TRBD2 (6 bases). The V end lost 4 bases, the J end lost 7 bases, and 17 bases lay between the germline ends. The CDR3 is made up of 14 amino acids. CDR1 and CDR2 (germline): LGHNA, YSLEER. In DNA, the CDR3 is TGCGCCAGCAGCCCACTTCCGGGAGAGCGTGAGCAGTACTTC. The encoded protein is CASSPLPGEREQYF.

This clone was seen once. V and J are TRBV6-5 and TRBJ2-5, with D possibly TRBD1 on 6 matching bases. The germline gives CDR1 MNHEY, CDR2 SVGAGI. V was shortened by 0 bases and J by 4 bases, with 15 bases between the two germline ends. The CDR3 runs to 16 residues. The CDR3 nucleotides read TGTGCCAGCAGTTACTCTTATGAGGGGGTGAGAGAGACCCAGTACTTC. Translation: CASSYSYEGVRETQYF.

The rearrangement uses TRBV15 and TRBJ1-5, with 7 nucleotides matching TRBD1. The germline CDR1 and CDR2 sequences are LNHNV and YYDKDF (reference sequence). The J segment lost 2 bases and the V segment lost 5 bases, leaving 6 bases of the junction unmatched. This CDR3 comprises 15 residues. The CDR3 reads CATSSTGIGNQPQHF. CDR3 nucleotides: TGTGCCACCAGCTCGACAGGGATTGGCAATCAGCCCCAGCATTTT. Drawing the rest from reference TRBV15 and TRBJ1-5, the complete variable domain is DAMVIQNPRYQVTQFGKPVTLSCSQTLNHNVMYWYQQKSSQAPKLLFHYYDKDFNNEADTPDNFQSRRPNTSFCFLDIRSPGLGDTAMYLCATSSTGIGNQPQHFGDGTRLSIL.

This clone is a singleton in its sample. J is TRBJ2-5 and V is TRBV9; D is uncertain. This CDR3 spans 15 amino acids. V was cut by 0 bases and J by 4 bases, with 13 bases left in between. The germline V gene has CDR1 SGDLS and CDR2 YYNGEE. CDR3: CASSVEASRTETQYF. The CDR3 coding sequence is TGTGCCAGCAGCGTAGAAGCTAGTCGGACAGAGACCCAGTACTTC.

This chain links TRBV6-1 with TRBJ2-7, with TRBD1 identical over 10 bases. Trimming cost V 11 bases and J 1 base; bases outside gene matches: 11. The CDR3 sequence is 15 residues long. Germline-derived CDR1 and CDR2 are MNHNS and SASEGT. CDR3 loop: CASRQGAGTSYEQYF. In DNA form, the CDR3 reads TGTGCCTCCCGACAGGGGGCGGGAACGTCCTACGAGCAGTACTTC.

The chain has TRBV2 and TRBJ2-2, with a possible D match to TRBD2 (6 bases). The CDR3 loop spans 13 amino acids. The V gene's germline CDR1 is SNHLY and CDR2 FYNNEI. The V gene lost 6 bases and the J gene lost 7 bases, with 12 bases spanning the gap. The CDR3 here is CASRPGVDGELFF. CDR3 coding DNA: TGTGCCAGCAGGCCGGGAGTGGACGGGGAGCTGTTTTTT.

As regards this clone: A much larger clone lies one base from this, so it may be a read error. This chain connects TRBV7-8 to TRBJ1-1; D remains unclear. This CDR3 has 11 residues. V lost 5 bases and J 1 base, leaving 2 bases between the germline ends. CDR1 is SGHVS and CDR2 is FQNEAQ in the germline V gene. CDR3 sequence reads: CASSRNTEAFF. DNA of the CDR3: TGTGCCAGCAGCCGGAACACTGAAGCTTTCTTT.